The 22 T cell receptor beta chains below come from one sample, sequenced in a study of blood T cell repertoires in COVID-19. Sequencing was performed with immunoSEQ multiplex PCR; in TCRdb, only in-frame clones are kept and a portion is missing. The sample has under 300,000 clones, about 89% seen once. The source material was peripheral blood. The receptors were gathered from a woman aged 40 to 50 who had recovered from COVID-19.

The chain recombines TRBV18 with TRBJ2-2, with 9 bases matching TRBD1. The ends lost 3 bases at V and 3 bases at J; junction bases unmatched: 5. Germline CDR1 reads KGHSH; CDR2 reads LQKENI. This CDR3 spans 16 amino acids. The CDR3 region has the DNA TGTGCCAGCTCACCGACCCGGACAGGGGACACCGGGGAGCTGTTTTTT. Translation gives CASSPTRTGDTGELFF.

This rearrangement joins TRBV10-2 to TRBJ2-7; TRBD2 agrees at 13 bases. V was pared by 6 bases and J by 9 bases, with 11 bases of the junction left unmatched. The length of the CDR3 is 15 residues. Germline CDR1 and CDR2: WSHSY and SAAADI. CDR3 sequence: CASSQSLAGGPGQYF. CDR3 nucleotides: TGCGCCAGCAGCCAGTCACTAGCGGGAGGGCCGGGGCAGTACTTC.

The genes are TRBV7-9 and TRBJ2-2, with a tentative D call TRBD1 (6 bases). CDR3 length equals 14 residues. Per germline, CDR1 SEHNR and CDR2 FQNEAQ (reference sequence). Trimming left V 4 bases short and J 3 bases short, with 9 bases between. CDR3: CASSSGQYTGELFF. The CDR3 DNA is TGTGCCAGCAGCTCCGGACAGTACACCGGGGAGCTGTTTTTT.

V usage is TRBV7-2 and J usage is TRBJ1-2, with D possibly being TRBD1 (5 bases). CDR1 and CDR2 (germline): SGHTA, FQGNSA. This CDR3 region has 14 residues. Trimming pared 6 bases from V and 4 bases from J, leaving 15 bases between. The CDR3 DNA reads TGTGCCAGCAGTCCAGCGGGGACCTTCTATGGCTACACCTTC. It encodes CASSPAGTFYGYTF. The full variable domain, its missing parts supplied by reference TRBV7-2 and TRBJ1-2, is GAGVSQSPSNKVTEKGKDVELRCDPISGHTALYWYRQSLGQGLEFLIYFQGNSAPDKSGLPSDRFSAERTGGSVSTLTIQRTQQEDSAVYLCASSPAGTFYGYTFGSGTRLTVV.

CDR3 nucleotides: TGCAGCGGACGGGGGGGACAGGGTACAGATACGCAGTATTTT. This translates into CSGRGGQGTDTQYF. V gene TRBV29-1 combines with J gene TRBJ2-3; tentative D call: TRBD1 (9 bases). V lost 7 bases and J 3 bases, leaving 17 bases between the germline ends. Germline lookup yields CDR1 SQVTM and CDR2 ANQGSEA. This CDR3 comprises 14 residues.

V usage is TRBV7-9 and J usage is TRBJ2-7; a weak D match, TRBD2 (5 bases). The germline V and J ends were trimmed by 0 bases and 5 bases, with 11 bases remaining between them. The CDR3 covers 14 residues. The germline V gene encodes CDR1 SEHNR and CDR2 FQNEAQ (reference sequence). The CDR3 protein is CASSLATGSNEQYF. Here the CDR3 DNA reads TGTGCCAGCAGCTTAGCGACGGGATCCAACGAGCAGTACTTC.

This chain links TRBV28 with TRBJ2-6; 7 nucleotides match TRBD1. Trimming cost V 8 bases and J 0 bases; bases outside gene matches: 4. Germline V gene sequence: CDR1 MDHEN, CDR2 SYDVKM. The CDR3 length is 15 residues. For the CDR3, the DNA is TGTGCCAGCCGACAGGGCTCCTCTGGGGCCAACGTCCTGACTTTC. Translated: CASRQGSSGANVLTF.

The chain employs TRBV5-4 and TRBJ2-7; TRBD1 matches at 11 bases. The CDR3 sequence is 16 residues long. J gave up 4 bases and V 3 bases, and 9 bases lay outside the gene matches. The germline gives CDR1 SGHNT, CDR2 YYREEE (reference sequence). The CDR3 spells CASSSDLGQGAYEQYF. CDR3 in DNA: TGTGCCAGCAGCTCGGATCTAGGACAGGGGGCGTACGAGCAGTACTTC.

The chain couples TRBV15 to TRBJ1-1; D not resolved. The V gene's germline CDR1 is LNHNV and CDR2 YYDKDF (reference sequence). The length of the CDR3 is 14 residues. With 1 base removed from V and 3 bases from J, the gap between germline ends came to 9 bases. Here the CDR3 reads CATSRAHEDTEAFF. The CDR3 DNA reads TGTGCCACCAGCAGAGCTCACGAGGACACTGAAGCTTTCTTT.

The chain couples TRBV12-5 to TRBJ2-3; 9 bases agree with TRBD2. The CDR3 is 15 amino acids. The germline V gene encodes CDR1 LGHNT and CDR2 FRNRAP. The junction had 10 bases not matched to a gene; V was cut back by 6 bases and J by 6 bases. The CDR3 protein is CASGPSGAPLDTQYF. The CDR3 DNA is TGTGCTAGTGGCCCTAGCGGGGCCCCTCTGGATACGCAGTATTTT.

This clone showed up just once. This sequence joins TRBV19 and TRBJ2-1; TRBD2 is a possible D gene (5 bases). The CDR3 is 15 residues long. V was cut by 3 bases and J by 5 bases, with 14 bases left in between. CDR1 is LNHDA, CDR2 SQIVND, per germline (reference sequence). The CDR3 nucleotides read TGTGCCAGTAGTATTCGGCCTAGCTCTAACAATGAGCAGTTCTTC. Its protein is CASSIRPSSNNEQFF.

The chain is built from TRBV27 and TRBJ2-7; 10 bases align to TRBD2. Germline CDR1 MNHEY, CDR2 SMNVEV (reference sequence). This CDR3 contains 17 residues. The junction had 16 bases not matched to a gene; V was cut back by 7 bases and J by 4 bases. CDR3 residues: CASMRASGSPPPYEQYF. The CDR3 region has the DNA TGTGCCAGCATGAGGGCTAGCGGGAGTCCCCCCCCTTACGAGCAGTACTTC.

V usage is TRBV5-4 and J usage is TRBJ1-1, with D possibly being TRBD1 (5 bases). The CDR3 has 14 amino acids. Trimming pared 4 bases from V and 0 bases from J, leaving 10 bases between. Germline-derived CDR1 and CDR2 are SGHNT and YYREEE (reference sequence). CDR3 amino acids: CASSPTTVNTEAFF. The CDR3 DNA reads as TGTGCCAGCAGCCCCACGACAGTGAACACTGAAGCTTTCTTT.

DNA for the CDR3: TGTGCCAGCAGCTTGGAGCTGAACACTGAAGCTTTCTTT. It codes for CASSLELNTEAFF. The chain employs TRBV5-6 and TRBJ1-1; no clear D. The CDR3 has 13 amino acids. The germline V gene has CDR1 SGHDT and CDR2 YYEEEE. V was cut by 0 bases and J by 0 bases, with 3 bases left in between.

The chain combines TRBV20-1 with TRBJ2-1; maybe TRBD2 (6 bases). V dropped 3 bases and J dropped 6 bases, with 6 bases sitting between them. The CDR3 has 11 residues. CDR1 is DFQATT and CDR2 is SNEGSKA in the germline V gene (reference sequence). This chain's CDR3 is CSASGSNEQFF. The CDR3 DNA follows: TGCAGTGCTAGCGGGAGCAATGAGCAGTTCTTC.

The V call is TRBV30, the J call TRBJ2-1, with 7 bases that match TRBD2. From germline, CDR1 is GTSNPN and CDR2 SVGIG (reference sequence). The CDR3 has 14 amino acids. Trimming at V came to 2 bases and at J to 2 bases, leaving 3 bases not matched to a gene. The CDR3 reads CAWSPSGTYNEQFF. For the CDR3, the DNA is TGTGCCTGGAGTCCGAGCGGGACCTACAATGAGCAGTTCTTC.

The rearrangement joins TRBV5-1 to TRBJ2-1; D might be TRBD2 (6 bases). The germline V gene encodes CDR1 SGHRS and CDR2 YFSETQ. Trimming removed 1 base from V and 0 bases from J, with 11 bases in between. CDR3 length: 16 residues. This chain's CDR3 is CASSLNPGSSYNEQFF. The DNA of the CDR3 is TGCGCCAGCAGCTTGAATCCCGGGAGCTCCTACAATGAGCAGTTCTTC.

The rearrangement links TRBV7-8 to TRBJ2-3, with D possibly TRBD2 on 6 matching bases. Germline CDR1 and CDR2: SGHVS and FQNEAQ. Trimming pared 1 base from V and 2 bases from J, leaving 13 bases between. The CDR3 extends over 16 amino acids. CDR3 sequence: CASSLEGGGLTDTQYF. The CDR3 bases are TGTGCCAGCAGCTTAGAAGGTGGAGGGCTCACAGATACGCAGTATTTT.

The V gene is TRBV6-1, the J gene TRBJ1-6; D ambiguous. V was trimmed by 1 base and J by 1 base, leaving 8 bases between them. This CDR3 spans 16 amino acids. Germline V lookup: CDR1 MNHNS, CDR2 SASEGT. DNA of the CDR3: TGTGCCAGCAGTGAAGATCCGGGTTCCTATAATTCACCCCTCCACTTT. It codes for CASSEDPGSYNSPLHF.

The chain has TRBV7-2 and TRBJ2-7, with 7 bases aligning to TRBD1. This CDR3 region has 13 residues. The germline CDR1 and CDR2 sequences are SGHTA and FQGNSA. Trimming at V came to 3 bases and at J to 5 bases, leaving 4 bases not matched to a gene. DNA of the CDR3: TGTGCCAGCAGCTTCAGGGGGAATAACGAGCAGTACTTC. Residues: CASSFRGNNEQYF.

This clone was seen a few times. The chain recombines TRBV29-1 with TRBJ1-2; D not certain. CDR1 SQVTM and CDR2 ANQGSEA come from the germline V gene. Trimming took 4 bases from V and 2 from J, leaving 8 bases between them. CDR3 size: 12 residues. CDR3: CSVGGGNYGYTF. The CDR3 region has the DNA TGCAGCGTTGGAGGAGGGAACTATGGCTACACCTTC.

This clone showed up many times. The genes are TRBV21-1 and TRBJ2-2; the table's D call, TRBD2, has no DNA check behind it. TRBV21-1 is an annotated pseudogene. CDR3 size: 10 residues. CDR3 in amino acids: CASSAGELFF. The CDR3 DNA sequence: TGTGCCAGCAGTGCGGGGGAGCTGTTTTTT.